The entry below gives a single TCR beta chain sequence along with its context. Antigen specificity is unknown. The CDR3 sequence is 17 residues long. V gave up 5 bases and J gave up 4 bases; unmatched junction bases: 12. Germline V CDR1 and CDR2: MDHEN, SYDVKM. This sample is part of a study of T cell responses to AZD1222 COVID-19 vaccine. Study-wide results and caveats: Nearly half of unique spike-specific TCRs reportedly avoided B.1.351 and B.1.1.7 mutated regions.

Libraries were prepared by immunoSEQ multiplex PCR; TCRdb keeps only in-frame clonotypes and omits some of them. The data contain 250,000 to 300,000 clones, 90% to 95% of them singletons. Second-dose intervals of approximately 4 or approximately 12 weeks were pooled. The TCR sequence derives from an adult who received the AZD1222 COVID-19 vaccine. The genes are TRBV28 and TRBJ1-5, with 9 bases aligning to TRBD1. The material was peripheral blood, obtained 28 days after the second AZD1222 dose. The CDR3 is CASSTKQGAKGNQPQHF. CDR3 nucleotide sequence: TGTGCCAGCAGTACCAAACAGGGGGCGAAGGGGAATCAGCCCCAGCATTTT. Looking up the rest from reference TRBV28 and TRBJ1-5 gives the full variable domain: DVKVTQSSRYLVKRTGEKVFLECVQDMDHENMFWYRQDPGLGLRLIYFSYDVKMKEKGDIPEGYSVSREKKERFSLILESASTNQTSMYLCASSTKQGAKGNQPQHFGDGTRLSIL.